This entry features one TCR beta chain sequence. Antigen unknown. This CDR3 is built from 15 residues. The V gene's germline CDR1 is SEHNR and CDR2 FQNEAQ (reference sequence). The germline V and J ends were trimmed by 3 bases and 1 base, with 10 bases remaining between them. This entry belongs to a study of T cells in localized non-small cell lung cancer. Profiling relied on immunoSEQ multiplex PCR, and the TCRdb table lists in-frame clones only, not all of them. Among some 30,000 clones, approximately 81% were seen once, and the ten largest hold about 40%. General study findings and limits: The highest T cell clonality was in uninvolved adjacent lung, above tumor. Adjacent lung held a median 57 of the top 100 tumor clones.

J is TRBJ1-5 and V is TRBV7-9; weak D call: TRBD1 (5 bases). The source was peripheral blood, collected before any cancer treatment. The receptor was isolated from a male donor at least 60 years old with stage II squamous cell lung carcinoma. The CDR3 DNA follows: TGTGCCAGCAGCTTGGCCGGGGGAAGCAATCAGCCCCAGCATTTT. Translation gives CASSLAGGSNQPQHF.